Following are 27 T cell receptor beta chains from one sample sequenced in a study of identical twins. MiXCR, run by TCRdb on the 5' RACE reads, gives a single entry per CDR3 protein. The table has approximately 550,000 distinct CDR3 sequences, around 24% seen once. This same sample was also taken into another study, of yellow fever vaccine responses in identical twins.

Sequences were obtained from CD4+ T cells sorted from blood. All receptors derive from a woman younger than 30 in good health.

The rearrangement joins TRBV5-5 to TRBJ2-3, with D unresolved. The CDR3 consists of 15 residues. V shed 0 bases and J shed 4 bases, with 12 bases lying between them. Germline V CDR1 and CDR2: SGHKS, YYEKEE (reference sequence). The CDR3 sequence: CASSLEVSRADTQYF. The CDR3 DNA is TGTGCCAGCAGCTTGGAGGTATCCCGGGCAGATACGCAGTATTTT.

The CDR3: CASSLAGQGAGTGELFF. CDR3 nucleotides: TGCGCCAGCAGCTTGGCCGGACAGGGGGCCGGCACCGGGGAGCTGTTTTTT. The V call is TRBV5-1, the J call TRBJ2-2; 11 bases are shared with TRBD1. V lost 0 bases, J lost 4 bases, and 5 bases stayed unmatched. The CDR3 runs 17 residues. CDR1 is SGHRS, CDR2 YFSETQ, per germline.

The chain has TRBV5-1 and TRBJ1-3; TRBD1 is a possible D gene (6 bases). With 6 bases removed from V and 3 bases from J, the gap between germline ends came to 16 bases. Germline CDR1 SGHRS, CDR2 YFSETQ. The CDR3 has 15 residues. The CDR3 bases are TGCGCCAGCACTATACAGGGTTCGGATGGAAACACCATATATTTT. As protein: CASTIQGSDGNTIYF.

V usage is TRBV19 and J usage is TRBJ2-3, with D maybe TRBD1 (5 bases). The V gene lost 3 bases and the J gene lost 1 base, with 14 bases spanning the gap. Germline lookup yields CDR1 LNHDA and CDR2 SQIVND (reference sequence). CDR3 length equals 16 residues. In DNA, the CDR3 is TGTGCCAGTAGTATGGACAAATGGATGGGCACAGATACGCAGTATTTT. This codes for CASSMDKWMGTDTQYF.

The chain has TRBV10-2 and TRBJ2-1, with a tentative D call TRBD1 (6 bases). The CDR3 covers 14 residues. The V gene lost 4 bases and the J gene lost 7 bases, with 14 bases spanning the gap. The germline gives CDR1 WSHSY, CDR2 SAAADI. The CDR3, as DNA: TGCGCCAGCAGTGCTAACAGGGTGCTGAATGAGCAGTTCTTC. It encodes CASSANRVLNEQFF.

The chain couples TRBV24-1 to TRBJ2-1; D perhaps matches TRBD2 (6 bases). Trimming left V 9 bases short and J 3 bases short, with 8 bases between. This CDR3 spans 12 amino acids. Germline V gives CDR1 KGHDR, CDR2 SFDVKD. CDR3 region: CATGSGYNEQFF. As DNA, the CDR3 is TGTGCCACCGGTAGCGGCTACAATGAGCAGTTCTTC.

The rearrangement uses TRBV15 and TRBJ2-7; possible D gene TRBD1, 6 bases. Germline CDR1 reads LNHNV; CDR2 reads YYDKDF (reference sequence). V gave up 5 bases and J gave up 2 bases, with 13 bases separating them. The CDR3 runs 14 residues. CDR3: CATSHGTLAYEQYV. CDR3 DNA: TGTGCCACCAGCCACGGGACACTTGCCTACGAGCAGTACGTC.

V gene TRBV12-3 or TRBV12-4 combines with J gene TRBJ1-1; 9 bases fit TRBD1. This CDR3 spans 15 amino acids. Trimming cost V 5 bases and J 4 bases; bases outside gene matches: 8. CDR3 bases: TGTGCCAGCAGTCTGGAGGGGACAGGGAGCACTGAAGCTTTCTTT. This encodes CASSLEGTGSTEAFF.

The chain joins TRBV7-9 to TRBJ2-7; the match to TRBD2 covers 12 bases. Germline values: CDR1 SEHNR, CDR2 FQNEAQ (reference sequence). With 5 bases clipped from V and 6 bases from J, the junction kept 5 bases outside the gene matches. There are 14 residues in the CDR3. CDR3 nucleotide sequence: TGTGCCAGCAGCGCGCTAGCGGGAGGGCCCGAGCAGTACTTC. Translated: CASSALAGGPEQYF.

CDR3 loop: CASRRLAGEETQYF. The CDR3 DNA reads as TGTGCCAGCAGACGACTAGCGGGTGAGGAGACCCAGTACTTC. This chain uses TRBV27 with TRBJ2-5; 10 bases map to TRBD2. The CDR3 consists of 14 residues. J lost 5 bases, V lost 6 bases, and 6 bases had no gene match. Per the germline V gene, CDR1 is MNHEY and CDR2 is SMNVEV (reference sequence).

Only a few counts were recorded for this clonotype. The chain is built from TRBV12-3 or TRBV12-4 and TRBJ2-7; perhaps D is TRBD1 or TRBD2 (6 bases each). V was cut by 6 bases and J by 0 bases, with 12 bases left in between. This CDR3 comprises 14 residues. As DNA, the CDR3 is TGTGCCAGCAGGCTAGGGGGGTTCTCCTACGAGCAGTACTTC. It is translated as CASRLGGFSYEQYF.

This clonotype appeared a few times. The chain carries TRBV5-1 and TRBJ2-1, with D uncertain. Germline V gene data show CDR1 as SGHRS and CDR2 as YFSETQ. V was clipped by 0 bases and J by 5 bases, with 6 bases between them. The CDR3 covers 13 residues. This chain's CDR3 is CASSLAPHNEQFF. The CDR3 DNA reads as TGCGCCAGCAGCTTGGCACCACACAATGAGCAGTTCTTC.

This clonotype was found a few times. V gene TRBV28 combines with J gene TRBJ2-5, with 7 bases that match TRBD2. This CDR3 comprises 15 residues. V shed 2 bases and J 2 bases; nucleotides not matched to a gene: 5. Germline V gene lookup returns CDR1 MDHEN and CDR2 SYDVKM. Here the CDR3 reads CASSLGEAGQETQYF. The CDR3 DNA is TGTGCCAGCAGTTTAGGGGAAGCGGGACAAGAGACCCAGTACTTC.

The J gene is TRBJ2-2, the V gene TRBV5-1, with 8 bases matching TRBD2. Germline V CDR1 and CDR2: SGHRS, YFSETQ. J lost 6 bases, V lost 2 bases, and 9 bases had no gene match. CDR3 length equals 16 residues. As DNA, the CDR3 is TGCGCCAGCAGCTTAGGAGCGGGAGTGATGTCCGGGGAGCTGTTTTTT. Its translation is CASSLGAGVMSGELFF. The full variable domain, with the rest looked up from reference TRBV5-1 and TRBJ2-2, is KAGVTQTPRYLIKTRGQQVTLSCSPISGHRSVSWYQQTPGQGLQFLFEYFSETQRNKGNFPGRFSGRQFSNSRSEMNVSTLELGDSALYLCASSLGAGVMSGELFFGEGSRLTVL.

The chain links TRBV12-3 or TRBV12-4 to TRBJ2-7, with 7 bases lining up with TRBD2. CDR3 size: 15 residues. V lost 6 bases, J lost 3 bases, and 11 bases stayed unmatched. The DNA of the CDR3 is TGTGCCAGCAGGGAGAGGAAGGGGAGGGACTACGAGCAGTACTTC. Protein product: CASRERKGRDYEQYF.

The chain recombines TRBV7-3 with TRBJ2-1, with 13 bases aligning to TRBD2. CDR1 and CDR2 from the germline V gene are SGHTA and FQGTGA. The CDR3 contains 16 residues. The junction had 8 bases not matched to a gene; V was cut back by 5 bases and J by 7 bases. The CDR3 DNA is TGTGCCAGCAGCAGCGGACTAGCGGGAGCTATTAATGAGCAGTTCTTC. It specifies CASSSGLAGAINEQFF.

CDR3 nucleotide sequence: TGCAGCGTTGACGGGAGAACTGAAGCTTTCTTT. This codes for CSVDGRTEAFF. This chain joins TRBV29-1 and TRBJ1-1; D is ambiguous. Germline assignment: CDR1 SQVTM and CDR2 ANQGSEA. Trimming took 3 bases from V and 5 from J, leaving 7 bases between them. The CDR3 sequence is 11 residues long.

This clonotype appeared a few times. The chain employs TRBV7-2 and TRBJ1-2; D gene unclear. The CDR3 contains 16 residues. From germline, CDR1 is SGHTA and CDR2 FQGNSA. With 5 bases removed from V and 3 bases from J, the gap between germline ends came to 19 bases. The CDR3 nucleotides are TGTGCCAGCAGCGCGGGGTTCGGGAACAGCTACTATGGCTACACCTTC. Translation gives CASSAGFGNSYYGYTF.

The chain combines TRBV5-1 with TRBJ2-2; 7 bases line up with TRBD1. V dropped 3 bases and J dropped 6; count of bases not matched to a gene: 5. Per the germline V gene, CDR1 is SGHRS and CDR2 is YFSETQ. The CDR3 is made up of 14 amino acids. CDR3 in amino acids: CASSYTTGSGELFF. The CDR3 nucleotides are TGCGCCAGCAGCTACACGACAGGGTCCGGGGAGCTGTTTTTT.

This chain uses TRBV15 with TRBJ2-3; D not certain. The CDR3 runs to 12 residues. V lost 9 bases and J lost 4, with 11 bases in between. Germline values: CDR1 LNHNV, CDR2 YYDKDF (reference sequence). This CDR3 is CATGRPADTQYF. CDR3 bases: TGTGCCACGGGTCGTCCGGCAGATACGCAGTATTTT.

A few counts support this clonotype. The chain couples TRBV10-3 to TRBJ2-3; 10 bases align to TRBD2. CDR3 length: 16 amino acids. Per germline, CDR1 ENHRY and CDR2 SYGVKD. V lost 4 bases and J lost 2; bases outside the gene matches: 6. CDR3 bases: TGTGCCATCAGTGGATTTAGCGGGGGGTACACAGATACGCAGTATTTT. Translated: CAISGFSGGYTDTQYF.

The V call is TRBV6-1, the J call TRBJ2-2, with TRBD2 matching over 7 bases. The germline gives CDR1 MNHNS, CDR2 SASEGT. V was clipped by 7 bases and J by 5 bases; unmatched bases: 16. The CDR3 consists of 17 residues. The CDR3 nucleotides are TGTGCCAGCAACTACAGATCGACAGCGGGATGGACCGGGGAGCTGTTTTTT. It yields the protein CASNYRSTAGWTGELFF.

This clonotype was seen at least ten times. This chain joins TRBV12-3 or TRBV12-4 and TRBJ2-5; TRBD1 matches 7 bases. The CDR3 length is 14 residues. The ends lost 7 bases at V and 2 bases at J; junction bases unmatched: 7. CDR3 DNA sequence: TGTGCCAGCAAGGGGACAGCGAATCAAGAGACCCAGTACTTC. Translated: CASKGTANQETQYF.

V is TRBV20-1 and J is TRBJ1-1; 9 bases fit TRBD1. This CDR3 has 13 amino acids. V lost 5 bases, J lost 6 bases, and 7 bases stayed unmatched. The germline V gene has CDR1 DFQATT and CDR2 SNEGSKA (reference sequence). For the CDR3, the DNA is TGCAGTGCTTCCAGGGACAGGGACGCTGAAGCTTTCTTT. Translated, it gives CSASRDRDAEAFF.

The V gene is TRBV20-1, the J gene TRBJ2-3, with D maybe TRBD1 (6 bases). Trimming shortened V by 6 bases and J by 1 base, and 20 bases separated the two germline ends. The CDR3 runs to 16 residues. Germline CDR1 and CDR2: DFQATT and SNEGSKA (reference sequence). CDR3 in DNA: TGCAGTGCAAAAACCTACAGGGTCGGAGGCACAGATACGCAGTATTTT. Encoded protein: CSAKTYRVGGTDTQYF.

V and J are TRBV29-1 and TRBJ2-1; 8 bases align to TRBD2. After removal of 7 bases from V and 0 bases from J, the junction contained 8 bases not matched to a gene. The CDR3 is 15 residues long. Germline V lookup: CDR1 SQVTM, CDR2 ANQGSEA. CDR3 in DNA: TGCAGCGCCCTTAGCGGGGTGAGCTCCTACAATGAGCAGTTCTTC. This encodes CSALSGVSSYNEQFF.

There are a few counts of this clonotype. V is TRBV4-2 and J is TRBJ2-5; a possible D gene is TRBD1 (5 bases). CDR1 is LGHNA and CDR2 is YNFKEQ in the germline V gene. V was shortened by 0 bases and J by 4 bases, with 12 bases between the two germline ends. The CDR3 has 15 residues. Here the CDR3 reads CASSQEGWGSETQYF. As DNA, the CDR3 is TGTGCCAGCAGCCAAGAGGGCTGGGGCTCAGAGACCCAGTACTTC.